This TCR beta chain was retrieved from a study of CD8+ T cells in alopecia areata. RNA was isolated and reverse transcribed to cDNA, the sequencing template. Measured with immunoSEQ multiplex PCR; TCRdb has only the in-frame clones, and not every one. The sample gives more than 200,000 clones, around two fifths of which show up once; approximately 2.4% is in the top ten. V was cut by 0 bases and J by 9 bases, with 19 bases left in between. There are 16 residues in the CDR3. The germline V gene has CDR1 SGHRS and CDR2 YFSETQ. This sample's treatment: oral pan-JAK inhibitor, 5-10 mg twice daily. The sample here was CD4+ T cells sorted from blood, taken at roughly week 36, from a patient treated with tofacitinib. The rearrangement joins TRBV5-1 to TRBJ2-4, with D possibly TRBD2 on 5 matching bases. This receptor was taken from a human donor with alopecia areata. The CDR3 here is CASSLDGNAPLGIQYF. The CDR3, as DNA: TGCGCCAGCAGCTTGGACGGGAATGCCCCGTTGGGCATTCAGTACTTC.